This T cell receptor (beta chain) was captured in a study of blood T cell repertoires in COVID-19. Turning to the study itself: Both acute and convalescent COVID-19 samples were obtained from the United States, Italy and Spain. Sample material is recorded as cDNA or gDNA derived from T cells, B-cell-depleted T cells, or PBMCs.

Seattle's cohort entered during active infection and was followed longitudinally. Germline V gene lookup returns CDR1 SGHDT and CDR2 YYEEEE. CDR3 length equals 15 residues. V dropped 3 bases and J dropped 3; count of bases not matched to a gene: 8. Authors' methods: Estimates of nucleated cell counts were drawn from the amplification of reference gene primers. The assay was immunoSEQ multiplex PCR, and TCRdb's table has in-frame clones only and misses some. V, J and clone size are taken as reported in that table, and D and trimming were inferred from the DNA itself. The sample yields some 26,000 clones, 60% to 75% seen once.

The TCR sequence derives from a man over 45 with COVID-19, enrolled during active disease. The sequencing input was peripheral blood. The J gene is TRBJ2-5, the V gene TRBV5-6, with 7 bases fitting TRBD1. The CDR3 here is CASSSPTQGEETQYF. CDR3 bases: TGTGCCAGCAGCTCCCCGACCCAGGGGGAAGAGACCCAGTACTTC.